Detailed here is one T cell receptor beta chain. The CDR3 sequence is 15 residues long. Germline V gives CDR1 LNHNV, CDR2 YYDKDF (reference sequence). V dropped 1 base and J dropped 0 bases, with 10 bases sitting between them. The data were obtained in a study of blood T cell repertoires in COVID-19. Study context: The study drew acute and convalescent COVID-19 samples from the United States, Italy and Spain.

Per the original methods: Amplifying reference gene primers gave estimates of nucleated cell counts. TCRdb's table, derived via immunoSEQ multiplex PCR, lists solely in-frame clones and lacks some. The V and J calls and clone size are taken from that table; D and trimming were inferred from the DNA. The sample includes approximately 99,000 clones, around 87% of them seen just once. Sequenced sample: peripheral blood. The TCR originated in a human donor in a cohort sampled during active COVID-19. V usage is TRBV15 and J usage is TRBJ2-7; D may be TRBD1 (6 bases). This CDR3 reads CATSRGDISSYEQYF. The CDR3 DNA reads as TGTGCCACCAGCAGAGGGGACATTAGCTCCTACGAGCAGTACTTC.